This paragraph covers one T cell receptor beta chain sequence. Antigen unknown. Profiling relied on immunoSEQ multiplex PCR, and the TCRdb table lists in-frame clones only, not all of them. The profile shows roughly 62,000 clones, 86% of them singletons. Germline V gives CDR1 MDHEN, CDR2 SYDVKM. CDR3 length: 14 amino acids. Trimming shortened V by 7 bases and J by 2 bases, and 12 bases separated the two germline ends. The data were taken from a study of OX40 agonist ivuxolimab in advanced cancers. As for the study in general: Those treated in dose escalation had hepatocellular carcinoma, melanoma, renal cell cancer or head and neck cancer.

Whole-study findings and limits: The mean number of expanded clones was higher in CD8+ T cells than in CD4+.

The source of this sequence is an adult with an advanced solid tumor such as melanoma, head and neck, liver or kidney cancer. The genes are TRBV28 and TRBJ1-5; no firm D call. The starting material was CD4+ or CD8+ T cells sorted from blood, obtained in a trial of the OX40 agonist ivuxolimab. This CDR3 is CASNIRAGNQPQHF. CDR3 DNA sequence: TGTGCCAGCAATATTAGGGCTGGCAATCAGCCCCAGCATTTT.